This T cell receptor beta chain emerged from a study of T cell responses to AZD1222 COVID-19 vaccine. This clone was recorded only once. V lost 1 base and J lost 2; bases outside the gene matches: 12. CDR1 and CDR2 (germline): SGHNT, YENEEA. This CDR3 spans 18 amino acids. Only in-frame clones appear in the TCRdb table, and some are missing; sequencing was by immunoSEQ multiplex PCR. Here the sample spans approximately 130,000 clones, about 89% being singletons. This receptor was taken from an adult in good health. The sample here was peripheral blood, taken on day 0 of MenACWY control vaccination. J is TRBJ2-3 and V is TRBV11-3; 7 positions match TRBD2. As DNA, the CDR3 is TGTGCCAGCAGCTTAGTCTCCGGTTTAGCGGGCCTCACAGATACGCAGTATTTT. Encoded protein: CASSLVSGLAGLTDTQYF.